This TCR beta chain was sequenced during a study of cytomegalovirus exposure and HLA in healthy donors. Findings of the study overall: Previously analyzed data showed that most TCR beta V segments were productive at a frequency of about 87% or about 30%. The authors excluded some V segments, including TRBV6-2 and TRBV6-3, as indistinguishable. Researchers reportedly found TCR beta sequences accurately predicted most subjects' HLA-A and HLA-B alleles.

V was shortened by 6 bases and J by 1 base, with 11 bases between the two germline ends. CDR3 length: 14 amino acids. Germline V gives CDR1 SNHLY, CDR2 FYNNEI. Primers included in the PCR were 60 Vbeta and 13 Jbeta primers. Clones were read by immunoSEQ multiplex PCR, and TCRdb kept only the in-frame ones, dropping some. The table lists approximately 89,000 clones, about 75% of them singletons. With respect to this clone: Its target is not known.

This cohort consisted of healthy bone marrow donors. The sequenced sample was PBMCs. This sequence was found in a man aged 30 to 39 in good health and CMV-seropositive. The gene calls are TRBV2 and TRBJ2-3; D is unclear. DNA for the CDR3: TGTGCCAGCAGGTCCCAGGCAGGCACAGATACGCAGTATTTT. Amino acids: CASRSQAGTDTQYF. The full variable domain, completed using reference TRBV2 and TRBJ2-3, is EPEVTQTPSHQVTQMGQEVILRCVPISNHLYFYWYRQILGQKVEFLVSFYNNEISEKSEIFDDQFSVERPDGSNFTLKIRSTKLEDSAMYFCASRSQAGTDTQYFGPGTRLTVL.